This T cell receptor beta chain comes out of a study of technical replicates of blood from a few donors (dated 2017 in TCRdb). Spanning cysteine to phenylalanine, the CDR3 consists of 15 amino acids. Of the read, only the CDR3 DNA is kept; its 45 bases are in frame from base 1. The trim is 5 bases for V and 0 bases for J, with a gap of 11 bases between the germline ends. Via the germline V gene, CDR1 is MGHDK and CDR2 SYGVNS. To note about this clone: Its target antigen remains unknown. No qualities accompany the bases; no much larger clone lies one base away.

Library creation used the immunoSEQ multiplex PCR assay. Drawn from immuneACCESS, this table holds only the in-frame rearrangements with V and J called that TCRdb kept. Clones are partly lost; checked studies trace under half to an unresolved V gene and leave the rest unexplained. Present in this sample are approximately 79,000 clones, roughly nine tenths of which were seen just once. Clones ranked in the top ten supply about 0.39% of the sample. What was sequenced was T cells isolated from PBMCs. The rearrangement combines TRBV25-1 with TRBJ1-5; the D gene is perhaps TRBD1, on 6 matching bases. This TCR came from a human donor in good health. The CDR3: CASSRGGYSNQPQHF. The DNA reads TGTGCCAGCAGTAGGGGGGGGTATAGCAATCAGCCCCAGCATTTT.